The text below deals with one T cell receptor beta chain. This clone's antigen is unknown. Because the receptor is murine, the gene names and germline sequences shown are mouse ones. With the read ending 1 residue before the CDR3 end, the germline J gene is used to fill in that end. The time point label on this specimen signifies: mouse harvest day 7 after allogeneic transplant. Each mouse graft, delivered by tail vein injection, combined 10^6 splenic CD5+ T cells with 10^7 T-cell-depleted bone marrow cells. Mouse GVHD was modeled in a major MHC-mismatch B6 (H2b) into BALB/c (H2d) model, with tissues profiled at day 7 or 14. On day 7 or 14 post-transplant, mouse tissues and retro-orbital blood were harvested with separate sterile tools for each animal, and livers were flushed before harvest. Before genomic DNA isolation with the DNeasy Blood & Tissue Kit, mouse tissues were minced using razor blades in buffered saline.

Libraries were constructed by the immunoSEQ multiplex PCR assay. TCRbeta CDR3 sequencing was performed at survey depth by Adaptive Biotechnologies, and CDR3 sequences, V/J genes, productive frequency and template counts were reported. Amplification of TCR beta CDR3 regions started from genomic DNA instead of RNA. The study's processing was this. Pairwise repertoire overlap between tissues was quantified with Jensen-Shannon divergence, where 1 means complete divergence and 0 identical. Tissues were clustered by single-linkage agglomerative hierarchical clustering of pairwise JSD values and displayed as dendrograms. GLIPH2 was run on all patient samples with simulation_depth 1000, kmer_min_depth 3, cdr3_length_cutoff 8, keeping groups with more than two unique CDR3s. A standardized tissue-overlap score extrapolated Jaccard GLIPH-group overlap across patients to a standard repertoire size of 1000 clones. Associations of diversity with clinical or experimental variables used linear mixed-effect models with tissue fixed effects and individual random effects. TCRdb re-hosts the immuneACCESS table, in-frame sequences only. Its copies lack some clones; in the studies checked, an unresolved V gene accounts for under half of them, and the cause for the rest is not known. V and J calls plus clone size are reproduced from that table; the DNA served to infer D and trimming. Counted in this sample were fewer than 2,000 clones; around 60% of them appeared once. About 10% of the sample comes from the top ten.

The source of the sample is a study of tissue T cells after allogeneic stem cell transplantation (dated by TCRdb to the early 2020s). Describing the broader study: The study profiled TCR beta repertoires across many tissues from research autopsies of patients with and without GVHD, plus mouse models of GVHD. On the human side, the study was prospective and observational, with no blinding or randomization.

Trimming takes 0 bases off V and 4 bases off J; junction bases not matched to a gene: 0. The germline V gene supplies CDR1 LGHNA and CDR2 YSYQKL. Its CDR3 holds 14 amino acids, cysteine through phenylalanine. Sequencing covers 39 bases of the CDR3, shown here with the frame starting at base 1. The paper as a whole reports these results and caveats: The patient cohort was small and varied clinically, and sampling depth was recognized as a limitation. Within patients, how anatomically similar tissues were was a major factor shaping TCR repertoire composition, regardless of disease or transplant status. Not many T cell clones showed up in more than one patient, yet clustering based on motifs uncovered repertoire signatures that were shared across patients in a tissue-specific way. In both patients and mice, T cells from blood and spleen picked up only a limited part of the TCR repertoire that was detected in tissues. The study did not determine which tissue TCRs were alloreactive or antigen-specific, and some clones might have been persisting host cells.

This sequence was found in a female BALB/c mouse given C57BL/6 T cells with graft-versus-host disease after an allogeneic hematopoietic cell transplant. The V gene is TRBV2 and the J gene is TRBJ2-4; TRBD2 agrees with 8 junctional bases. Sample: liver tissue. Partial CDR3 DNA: TGTGCCAGCAGCCAAGACTGGGGGGAAAACACCTTGTAC. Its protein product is CASSQDWGENTLY. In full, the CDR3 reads CASSQDWGENTLYF.